This T cell receptor beta chain was observed in a study of shared clonotypes between healthy human individuals (dated by TCRdb to about 2020). Context from the whole study: A few men and two women, aged 18 to 49 years, made up the cohort. Per donor, three plates each were used for CD4 naive and CD4 memory, two for CD8 naive, and one for CD8 memory. Per donor, leukapheresis produced somewhere between about 0.8 and 9 billion PBMCs. Blood TCR repertoires of several healthy adults were deeply sequenced to estimate repertoire size and the extent of clonotype sharing between individuals. Different laboratories and diverse techniques were used to prepare libraries and sequence TCR repertoires, to increase sequencing depth and limit assay-specific biases. Overall study results and their limits: Naive subsets generally had larger estimated clonotype richness than memory subsets. Incomplete sequencing was indicated by rarefaction of sorted-subset datasets, despite the large sequencing depth. Pairwise subsampling led to the expectation that sequencing depth would affect the degree of clonotype sharing among donors. The genetic and exposure-history diversity represented was limited by the small number of donors. Sampling was restricted to blood, and TCR repertoires in tissues likely differ from the TCR repertoires found in blood. Compared with non-shared clonotypes, clonotypes shared by all four sorted-subset donors had higher generation probabilities. Approximately 5% of naive CD4, around 3.6% of naive CD8, approximately 2.2% of memory CD4, and over 0.35% of memory CD8 clonotypes were shared across several donors.

The CDR3 spans 15 residues, from the cysteine through the phenylalanine. Just CDR3 DNA is preserved here, 45 bases in frame from base 1. The junction shows trimming of 4 bases on V and 0 bases on J, plus 9 bases between the germline ends. The germline V gene sets CDR1 to KGHSH and CDR2 to LQKENI. In regard to this clone: The antigen it binds to is not known. No much larger clone is present one base from it, and per-base qualities are unavailable.

The donors were healthy, HIV-negative adults who had no recently reported acute infections or vaccinations. Only Caucasian adults living in Nashville, Tennessee, USA were represented among the donors. CD4+ T cells were enriched by magnetic negative selection; naive cells were then positively selected on CD45RA, and the negative fraction formed the memory subset. Blood was collected by leukapheresis, and PBMCs were isolated by Ficoll-Histopaque density gradient centrifugation and then cryopreserved in liquid nitrogen vapor phase. Analytical flow cytometry was used to check the purity and quantity of every magnetically sorted T cell population. Genomic DNA was isolated from every sorted fraction and measured by UV absorbance on a Nanodrop 2000c. Using the deep immunoSEQ assay, TCR CDR3 regions were amplified from genomic DNA by multiplex PCR. For each cell subset, the extracted genomic DNA was distributed evenly across all wells of several immunoSEQ 96-well plates, and each plate served as one replicate. For sorted subsets, each replicate PCR was loaded with 150 to 250 ng genomic DNA, equivalent to about 30,000 T cell genomes. Purified libraries were quantified with a Qubit 3.0 fluorometer, sized on a Bioanalyzer 2100, and re-quantified with the KAPA Library Quantification kit. Each immunoSEQ 96-well plate was sequenced on its own single-read 150-cycle Illumina NextSeq 550 flow cell. The published analysis was carried out like this. The immunoSEQ output contained only junctional sequences without quality scores, so filtering could not match that applied to full-length reads. To assign V/J genes and CDR3, sequences were annotated against IMGT germline references using PyIR, a Python wrapper for IgBLAST v1.9. Reads were removed for weak V/J assignments (E-value above 1e-6), missing CDR3, stop codons, out-of-frame junctions, or ambiguous translated residues. V3J clonotypes were defined by identical inferred V gene, J gene, and CDR3 amino acid sequence. The percentage overlap between two repertoires was calculated by dividing the number of shared unique clonotypes by the size of the smaller repertoire. Three approaches were used to assess repertoire richness: RTK rarefaction, the Chao1 estimator, and Recon v2.1 estimates of unobserved clonotypes. Generation probabilities for all TCRbeta clonotypes obtained by the gDNA method from a few donors were computed using OLGA. This is the immuneACCESS table as TCRdb keeps it, with only in-frame sequences that have V and J called. A part of the clones is gone; compared with another copy, unresolved V genes explain less than half, and the rest is unexplained. The DNA gave D and trimming, while V, J and clone size come from that table. This sample has under 550,000 clones in its table, and almost 97% of those were observed once. Of the sample, roughly 0.06% falls within the top ten clones.

Recombination linked TRBV18 to TRBJ2-2, and possibly TRBD2, on 5 matching bases. This TCR was sampled from a woman aged 25 to 45 in good health. Source material: naive CD4+ T cells sorted from blood. Interpreted using the paper, the cell subset or site label stands for: CD45RA+ positively selected. The CDR3 here reads CASSRADTNTGELFF. The sequenced DNA is TGTGCCAGCTCACGAGCGGATACGAACACCGGGGAGCTGTTTTTT. Extended through the reference TRBV18 and TRBJ2-2 proteins, this CDR3 yields the full variable domain: NAGVMQNPRHLVRRRGQEARLRCSPMKGHSHVYWYRQLPEEGLKFMVYLQKENIIDESGMPKERFSAEFPKEGPSILRIQQVVRGDSAAYFCASSRADTNTGELFFGEGSRLTVL.